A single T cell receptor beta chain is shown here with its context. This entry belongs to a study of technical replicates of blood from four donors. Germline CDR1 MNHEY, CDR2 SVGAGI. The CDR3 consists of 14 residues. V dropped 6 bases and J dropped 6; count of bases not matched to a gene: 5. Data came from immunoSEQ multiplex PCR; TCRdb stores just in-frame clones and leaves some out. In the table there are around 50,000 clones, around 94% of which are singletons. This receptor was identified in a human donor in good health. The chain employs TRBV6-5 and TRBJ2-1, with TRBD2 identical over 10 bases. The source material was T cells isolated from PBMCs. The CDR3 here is CASSSGGASNEQFF. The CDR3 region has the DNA TGTGCCAGCAGCAGCGGGGGGGCCTCCAATGAGCAGTTCTTC.